Described below is a single TCR beta chain sequence and its context. Its cognate antigen is unknown. The sample is drawn from a study of Ad26.COV2.S vaccination and SARS-CoV-2 variants. Data came from immunoSEQ multiplex PCR; TCRdb stores just in-frame clones and leaves some out. The repertoire holds 300,000 to 400,000 clones, with approximately 84% as singletons. The sample's treatment: around 19 received Ad26.COV2.S at low or high dose, single or two shots; roughly 5 received placebo; per-sample allocation not given. On day 63 after the first injection, vaccine and placebo recipients gave samples. Boston hosted the donor, who was an adult aged 18-55 years. The vaccine delivered Wuhan-strain SARS-CoV-2 spike through an Ad26 vector. Findings and caveats of the study: Reports say spike-specific CD8+ and CD4+ T cell responses covered substantial breadth after vaccination. Vaccine recipients surpassed placebo recipients in spike-specific TCR breadth.

The source of this sequence is a person aged 18-60 years who received the Ad26.COV2.S COVID-19 vaccine or a placebo. The specimen comprised peripheral blood, sampled in a trial of Ad26.COV2.S vaccine versus placebo.

The CDR3 region has the DNA TGTGCCAGCAGCGCCTCACAGAAGTATACGAACACCGGGGAGCTGTTTTTT. This codes for CASSASQKYTNTGELFF. The chain links TRBV9 to TRBJ2-2; D gene unclear. V lost 3 bases to trimming and J lost 0 bases, with 15 bases between them. Germline V gene data show CDR1 as SGDLS and CDR2 as YYNGEE. The CDR3 runs 17 residues.